This TCR beta chain was obtained from a study of patients and donors after allogeneic stem cell transplantation. CDR3 length: 14 amino acids. Trimming removed 4 bases at V and 5 bases at J, with 13 bases between. Germline lookup yields CDR1 MNHEY and CDR2 SVGAGI. A single record per CDR3 protein comes from TCRdb applying MiXCR to the RT-PCR reads. The sample has roughly 960,000 distinct CDR3 sequences, approximately 18% seen once. The sequencing input was blood, either unsorted or a sorted T cell fraction (not recorded which). The TCR comes from a human donor who was either an allogeneic HSCT recipient or a stem cell or donor lymphocyte infusion donor (not recorded which). It is not recorded whose cells these are; they may come from a transplant donor. The chain combines TRBV6-5 with TRBJ2-3, with D possibly being TRBD1 (5 bases). In DNA form, the CDR3 reads TGTGCCAGCAGTTTCAGCTGGGGCCAAGATACGCAGTATTTT. Translation: CASSFSWGQDTQYF.